This T cell receptor beta chain stems from a study of blood T cell repertoires in COVID-19. TCRdb keeps only in-frame clones here, not all; method: immunoSEQ multiplex PCR. The table records around 100,000 clones, roughly 85% of them present only once. V gave up 4 bases and J gave up 7 bases, with 12 bases separating them. The CDR3 length is 12 residues. Germline loops: CDR1 SGHKS, CDR2 YYEKEE (reference sequence). Individuals drawn from 24 US areas were about 18 to 95 years old. The source of this sequence is a woman aged 45-60 years who had recovered from COVID-19. Material: PBMCs or T cells enriched from blood (not recorded which). The V call is TRBV5-5, the J call TRBJ2-7; a possible D gene is TRBD2 (5 bases). This CDR3 is CASSALTGEQYF. CDR3 bases: TGTGCCAGCAGCGCGCTGACGGGGGAGCAGTACTTC. Filled out from reference TRBV5-5 and TRBJ2-7, the complete variable domain reads DAGVTQSPTHLIKTRGQQVTLRCSPISGHKSVSWYQQVLGQGPQFIFQYYEKEERGRGNFPDRFSARQFPNYSSELNVNALLLGDSALYLCASSALTGEQYFGPGTRLTVT.